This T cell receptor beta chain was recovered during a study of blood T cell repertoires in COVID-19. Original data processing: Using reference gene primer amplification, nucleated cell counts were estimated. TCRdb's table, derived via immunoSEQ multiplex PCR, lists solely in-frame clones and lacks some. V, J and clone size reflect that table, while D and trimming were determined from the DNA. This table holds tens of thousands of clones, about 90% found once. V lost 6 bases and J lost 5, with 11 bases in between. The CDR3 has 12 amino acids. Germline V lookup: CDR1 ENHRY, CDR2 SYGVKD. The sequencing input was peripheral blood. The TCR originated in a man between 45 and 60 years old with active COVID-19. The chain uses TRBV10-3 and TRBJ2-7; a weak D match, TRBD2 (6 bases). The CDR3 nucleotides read TGTGCCATCAGCGGGGGATCCAACGAGCAGTACTTC. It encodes CAISGGSNEQYF.